The rows below give T cell receptor beta chains drawn from one sample of a study of T-cell memory formation after mild COVID-19. MiXCR was run by TCRdb on the 5' RACE reads, yielding one entry per CDR3 protein. The sample carries approximately 250,000 distinct CDR3 sequences, over 15% recorded once. The sequenced sample was PBMCs or a T cell subset sorted from them (not recorded which). The receptors originated from a man younger than 30 who had mild COVID-19 (a few samples of this study predate the infection). Cell type and time point are not known. The CDR3 runs from the conserved cysteine through the conserved F or W. Each record gives: D gene, J gene, clone size, V gene, CDR3 protein, CDR3 DNA. D genes are given only for firm matches. Only part of the rows carry a size: once, few, many, or a class if the clone is expanded.

TRBD2 TRBJ2-3 - TRBV7-9 CASRGVAGAMRSTDTQYF TGTGCCAGCAGAGGGGTAGCGGGGGCCATGAGGAGCACAGATACGCAGTATTTT
- TRBJ2-1 few TRBV6-5 CASNNYNEQFF TGTGCCAGCAACAACTACAATGAGCAGTTCTTC
- TRBJ2-5 few TRBV28 CASMRSGETQYF TGTGCCAGCATGAGATCAGGGGAGACCCAGTACTTC
TRBD2 TRBJ2-7 few TRBV2 CASTHPAGLEQYF TGTGCCAGCACCCACCCAGCGGGGCTAGAGCAGTACTTC
TRBD2 TRBJ2-5 few TRBV7-2 CASSLAVFWETQYF TGTGCCAGCAGTCTAGCGGTATTTTGGGAGACCCAGTACTTC
TRBD1 TRBJ2-2 few TRBV6-5 CASSYGQGSGELFF TGTGCCAGCAGTTACGGACAGGGGAGCGGGGAGCTGTTTTTT
TRBD2 TRBJ2-1 few TRBV27 CATSPSSGIEQFF TGTGCCACCTCCCCCTCTAGCGGCATTGAGCAGTTCTTC
TRBD2 TRBJ2-7 - TRBV7-2 CASSPAGPGYEQYF TGTGCCAGCAGCCCAGCGGGGCCGGGGTACGAGCAGTACTTC
TRBD1 TRBJ1-2 - TRBV3-1 CASSARDRVYGYTF TGTGCCAGCAGCGCCCGGGACAGAGTCTATGGCTACACCTTC
- TRBJ2-7 - TRBV4-2 CASSHPGQPEQYF TGTGCCAGCAGCCATCCCGGACAGCCGGAGCAGTACTTC
- TRBJ2-3 few TRBV19 CASSILSADTQYF TGTGCCAGTAGTATCTTGTCCGCAGATACGCAGTATTTT
- TRBJ1-4 - TRBV29-1 CSVGPGVNEKLFF TGCAGCGTCGGGCCAGGGGTAAATGAAAAACTGTTTTTT
- TRBJ2-1 few TRBV12-3/TRBV12-4 CASSAEGVEKGFF TGTGCCAGCAGTGCCGAAGGGGTAGAGAAGGGGTTCTTC
TRBD2 TRBJ2-3 many TRBV7-9 CASSQRGRTDTQYF TGTGCCAGCAGCCAGCGGGGGCGCACAGATACGCAGTATTTT
TRBD2 TRBJ2-5 - TRBV12-3/TRBV12-4 CASSLALGLAGGPSGAQYF TGTGCCAGCAGTTTAGCGCTCGGACTAGCGGGGGGGCCCTCAGGGGCCCAGTACTTC
TRBD1 TRBJ2-1 - TRBV6-2/TRBV6-3 CASSPRGTGIDEQFF TGTGCCAGCAGCCCCCGGGGGACAGGGATCGATGAGCAGTTCTTC
- TRBJ1-1 - TRBV29-1 CSVETNRPTEAFF TGCAGCGTGGAGACAAACCGGCCAACTGAAGCTTTCTTT
- TRBJ1-2 - TRBV5-5 CASSLEGRPGGYTF TGTGCCAGCAGCTTAGAGGGACGCCCTGGTGGCTACACCTTC
- TRBJ1-1 few TRBV5-1 CASSLETWNTEAFF TGCGCCAGCAGCTTGGAGACGTGGAACACTGAAGCTTTCTTT
TRBD1 TRBJ2-1 - TRBV11-2 CASRDRGIDEQFF TGTGCCAGCCGGGACAGGGGTATTGATGAGCAGTTCTTC
- TRBJ2-7 few TRBV4-1 CASSAIPGAYEQYF TGCGCCAGCAGCGCCATACCGGGAGCCTACGAGCAGTACTTC
TRBD1 TRBJ1-1 - TRBV9 CASSGWDSKAFF TGTGCCAGCAGCGGATGGGACAGTAAAGCTTTCTTT
TRBD2 TRBJ2-1 - TRBV5-1 CASSPSTSVYNEQFF TGCGCCAGCAGCCCATCGACTAGCGTCTACAATGAGCAGTTCTTC
- TRBJ2-7 - TRBV19 CASSVSALLEQYF TGTGCCAGTAGTGTTTCAGCCCTCCTAGAGCAGTACTTC
TRBD2 TRBJ2-1 - TRBV4-3 CASSQDPPSGGSNEQFF TGCGCCAGCAGCCAAGACCCCCCGAGCGGGGGAAGCAATGAGCAGTTCTTC
- TRBJ1-5 - TRBV7-7 CASSFCRDGNQPQHF TGTGCTAGCAGCTTCTGCCGGGACGGCAATCAGCCCCAGCATTTT
- TRBJ1-1 - TRBV5-1 CASSSLGRSEAFF TGCGCCAGCAGCTCGCTCGGGAGGTCTGAAGCTTTCTTT
TRBD1 TRBJ2-7 - TRBV20-1 CSAGTGGYEQYF TGCAGTGCTGGGACAGGGGGTTACGAGCAGTACTTC